The 17 T cell receptor beta chains below all came from one sample that was sequenced in a study of blood T cell repertoires in COVID-19. Repertoires were generated with immunoSEQ multiplex PCR, while TCRdb's copy carries only in-frame clones and drops some. The sample lists 100,000 or so clones, approximately 90% occurring once. Sequences were obtained from peripheral blood. All receptors come from a human donor with active COVID-19. The donor label of this sample is uncertain.

The V and J genes are TRBV6-2 or TRBV6-3 and TRBJ1-1, with no clear D. The length of the CDR3 is 15 residues. The V and J ends lost 5 bases and 5 bases respectively, with 18 bases between them. Germline CDR1 MNHEY, CDR2 SVGEGT. The CDR3 DNA sequence: TGTGCCAGCAGTAAATCTGAGGTGCGGGTTACTGAAGCTTTCTTT. The encoded protein is CASSKSEVRVTEAFF.

The V call is TRBV25-1, the J call TRBJ2-1; 13 bases are a match to TRBD2. Germline V gives CDR1 MGHDK, CDR2 SYGVNS. The V gene end was trimmed by 4 bases and the J gene end by 14 bases; junction bases not matched to a gene: 8. This CDR3 has 14 amino acids. The CDR3: CASSVTSGGGEEFF. In DNA form, the CDR3 reads TGTGCCAGCAGTGTAACTAGCGGGGGGGGAGAGGAGTTCTTC.

This clone was observed once. The chain couples TRBV7-9 to TRBJ2-1; 15 bases fit TRBD2. The V gene end was trimmed by 4 bases and the J gene end by 4 bases; junction bases not matched to a gene: 2. CDR3 length: 16 residues. Looked up from germline, CDR1 is SEHNR and CDR2 is FQNEAQ (reference sequence). The CDR3 region has the DNA TGTGCCAGCAGCTCGGGACTAGCGGGGGGTTACAATGAGCAGTTCTTC. Amino acid sequence: CASSSGLAGGYNEQFF.

For the CDR3, the DNA is TGTGCCAGCAGTTCCCGGAAGGGAGGAGCACAAGATACGCAGTATTTT. Encoded protein: CASSSRKGGAQDTQYF. The chain uses TRBV27 and TRBJ2-3; weak D call: TRBD2 (6 bases). In germline, CDR1 is MNHEY, CDR2 SMNVEV (reference sequence). The CDR3 is 16 amino acids. V was shortened by 4 bases and J by 5 bases, with 19 bases between the two germline ends.

This chain uses TRBV3-1 (or the pseudogene TRBV3-2) with TRBJ2-5, with 8 positions matching TRBD2. In germline, CDR1 is LGHDT, CDR2 YNNKEL (reference sequence). The junction had 8 bases not matched to a gene; V was cut back by 4 bases and J by 4 bases. The CDR3 has 15 residues. The CDR3 reads CASSRTGTSGETQYF. Written as DNA, the CDR3 is TGTGCCAGCAGCCGAACCGGGACTAGTGGAGAGACCCAGTACTTC.

There are a few counts of this clone. This sequence joins TRBV6-4 and TRBJ2-3; D is perhaps TRBD2 (7 bases). CDR1 and CDR2 (germline): MRHNA, SNTAGT. Trimming removed 2 bases from V and 2 bases from J, with 8 bases in between. The CDR3 covers 14 residues. CDR3 nucleotides: TGTGCCAGCAGTGACGGGGGGGCCACAGATACGCAGTATTTT. Translated: CASSDGGATDTQYF.

The chain is built from TRBV5-1 and TRBJ2-1; no definite D call. V was pared by 4 bases and J by 5 bases, with 10 bases between. The CDR3 extends over 13 amino acids. Germline V gene data show CDR1 as SGHRS and CDR2 as YFSETQ. The CDR3, as DNA: TGCGCCAGCAGCCAGTCCAGTAACAATGAGCAGTTCTTC. Translating gives CASSQSSNNEQFF. Combining the CDR3 with reference TRBV5-1 and TRBJ2-1 gives the whole variable domain KAGVTQTPRYLIKTRGQQVTLSCSPISGHRSVSWYQQTPGQGLQFLFEYFSETQRNKGNFPGRFSGRQFSNSRSEMNVSTLELGDSALYLCASSQSSNNEQFFGPGTRLTVL.

The genes are TRBV19 and TRBJ1-5; weak D call: TRBD1 (6 bases). V lost 9 bases, J lost 4 bases, and 16 bases lay in between. CDR3 size: 14 residues. CDR1 LNHDA and CDR2 SQIVND come from the germline V gene (reference sequence). CDR3: CARLPGHANQPQHF. The DNA of the CDR3 is TGTGCCAGACTACCGGGACACGCTAATCAGCCCCAGCATTTT. The variable domain in full, completed from reference TRBV19 and TRBJ1-5, reads DGGITQSPKYLFRKEGQNVTLSCEQNLNHDAMYWYRQDPGQGLRLIYYSQIVNDFQKGDIAEGYSVSREKKESFPLTVTSAQKNPTAFYLCARLPGHANQPQHFGDGTRLSIL.

The rearrangement joins TRBV21-1 to TRBJ1-1; the table calls TRBD1, which could not be checked here. TRBV21-1 is shown as a pseudogene. The CDR3 consists of 13 residues. The chain's CDR3 is CAGGQSPNTEAFF. The DNA of the CDR3 is TGTGCCGGGGGACAGAGCCCGAACACTGAAGCTTTCTTT.

V is TRBV7-3 and J is TRBJ2-3; unclear D gene. This CDR3 contains 13 residues. Germline V gene data show CDR1 as SGHTA and CDR2 as FQGTGA. Trimming left V 0 bases short and J 6 bases short, with 7 bases between. This CDR3 is CASSLTALDTQYF. The CDR3 bases are TGTGCCAGCAGCTTAACAGCGCTCGATACGCAGTATTTT.

The CDR3 loop reads CASSLGPEGGYTF. For the CDR3, the DNA is TGTGCCAGCAGTTTAGGGCCGGAGGGTGGCTACACCTTC. The chain is built from TRBV12-3 or TRBV12-4 and TRBJ1-2; D gene unclear. Trimming stripped 1 base from V and 7 bases from J, with 10 bases between. CDR3 size: 13 residues.

V and J are TRBV19 and TRBJ1-5; D is unresolved. This CDR3 contains 15 residues. In germline, CDR1 is LNHDA, CDR2 SQIVND (reference sequence). V was shortened by 3 bases and J by 6 bases, with 15 bases between the two germline ends. CDR3 in amino acids: CASSIGLLVGQPQHF. The CDR3 coding sequence is TGTGCCAGTAGTATCGGGTTGCTGGTAGGTCAGCCCCAGCATTTT. The whole variable domain, remainder taken from reference TRBV19 and TRBJ1-5, is DGGITQSPKYLFRKEGQNVTLSCEQNLNHDAMYWYRQDPGQGLRLIYYSQIVNDFQKGDIAEGYSVSREKKESFPLTVTSAQKNPTAFYLCASSIGLLVGQPQHFGDGTRLSIL.

In DNA, the CDR3 is TGTGCCAGTTACTCGGGACACTATAATCAGCCCCAGCATTTT. Translation gives CASYSGHYNQPQHF. The chain recombines TRBV19 with TRBJ1-5; D may be TRBD1 (6 bases). In germline, CDR1 is LNHDA, CDR2 SQIVND (reference sequence). The CDR3 length is 14 residues. The V end lost 8 bases, the J end lost 4 bases, and 15 bases lay between the germline ends.

This chain's CDR3 is CASSPQPGTAMNTEAFF. CDR3 in DNA: TGCGCCAGCAGCCCTCAGCCCGGGACAGCAATGAACACTGAAGCTTTCTTT. The rearrangement uses TRBV5-1 and TRBJ1-1, with 7 bases that match TRBD1. Germline loops: CDR1 SGHRS, CDR2 YFSETQ. The CDR3 runs to 17 residues. V was clipped by 4 bases and J by 0 bases; unmatched bases: 12.

This clone has only one observation. CDR3 residues: CASSQGTGADTQYF. CDR3 nucleotide sequence: TGTGCCAGCAGCCAAGGGACAGGGGCAGATACGCAGTATTTT. This chain links TRBV3-1 (or the pseudogene TRBV3-2) with TRBJ2-3; TRBD1 aligns across 9 bases. The CDR3 loop spans 14 amino acids. CDR1 and CDR2 (germline): LGHDT, YNNKEL (reference sequence). Trimming took 1 base from V and 4 from J; bases not matched to a gene: 0.

This chain joins TRBV21-1 and TRBJ2-1; the table's D call, TRBD2, was not checked against the DNA. TRBV21-1 is a recognized pseudogene. This CDR3 comprises 14 residues. The CDR3: CASSRAGGDNEQFF. CDR3 DNA sequence: TGTGCCAGCAGCAGGGCGGGGGGGGACAATGAGCAGTTCTTC.

The chain links TRBV25-1 to TRBJ2-1; TRBD1 matches 9 bases. Germline CDR1 is MGHDK and CDR2 is SYGVNS. The J segment lost 6 bases and the V segment lost 8 bases, leaving 8 bases of the junction unmatched. CDR3 size: 14 residues. The chain's CDR3 is CASADRGFSNEQFF. The CDR3 bases are TGTGCCAGCGCTGACAGGGGGTTCTCCAATGAGCAGTTCTTC.